This T cell receptor (beta chain) was captured in a study of OX40 agonist ivuxolimab in advanced cancers. General study findings and limits: CD8+ T cells were the subset that, on average, had more expanded clones than CD4+.

Libraries were prepared by immunoSEQ multiplex PCR; TCRdb keeps only in-frame clonotypes and omits some of them. This table holds 60,000 to 75,000 clones, roughly 84% found once. Comment on this clone: Its cognate antigen is unknown.

The sample was CD4+ or CD8+ T cells sorted from blood, taken in a trial of the OX40 agonist ivuxolimab. The receptor comes from an adult with an advanced solid tumor such as melanoma, head and neck, liver or kidney cancer.

This chain's CDR3 is CASSSQGSNSPLHF. The CDR3 DNA is TGTGCCAGCAGCTCACAGGGGAGTAATTCACCCCTCCACTTT. The V gene is TRBV11-3, the J gene TRBJ1-6; 7 nucleotides align to TRBD1. Looked up from germline, CDR1 is SGHNT and CDR2 is YENEEA. The CDR3 runs to 14 residues. Trimming removed 4 bases from V and 6 bases from J; junction bases left unmatched: 3.